The following is a T cell receptor (beta chain) sequence with its context. The data originate from a study of neoadjuvant anti-PD-1 for oral cavity cancer. Germline V gene sequence: CDR1 GTSNPN, CDR2 SVGIG (reference sequence). Trimming took off 3 bases at V and 4 bases at J, with 9 bases between the two ends. The CDR3 consists of 12 residues. The time point here: after neoadjuvant nivolumab, at surgical resection. Generated by immunoSEQ multiplex PCR, the TCRdb table keeps only in-frame clones and is missing some. Of fewer than 15,000 clones listed, under 85% are singletons. The J gene is TRBJ1-1, the V gene TRBV30; maybe TRBD1 (5 bases). The sample was PBMCs, taken after nivolumab (anti-PD-1) treatment. The source is a person aged 35 to 85 with oral cavity squamous cell carcinoma. The CDR3 DNA reads as TGTGCCTGGAGGTTCGGGGGCACTGAAGCTTTCTTT. Translating gives CAWRFGGTEAFF.